The next 5 T cell receptor beta chains were all read from a single sample in a study of CD8 T cells in ankylosing spondylitis. Using its own MiXCR run on the 5' RACE reads, TCRdb lists one record per CDR3 protein. The table has hundreds of thousands of distinct CDR3 sequences, less than 25% seen once. Sequenced material: blood, either unsorted or a sorted T cell fraction (not recorded which). Source of these receptors: a female donor with ankylosing spondylitis or in good health (not recorded which).

This clonotype was recorded many times. The V and J genes are TRBV7-9 and TRBJ2-1; D gene unclear. The CDR3 contains 17 residues. V dropped 5 bases and J dropped 0 bases, with 17 bases sitting between them. Looked up from germline, CDR1 is SEHNR and CDR2 is FQNEAQ (reference sequence). CDR3 region: CASSPRSAVRSYNEQFF. The CDR3 nucleotides read TGTGCCAGCAGCCCTAGGTCGGCAGTCCGCTCCTACAATGAGCAGTTCTTC.

V gene TRBV20-1 combines with J gene TRBJ1-1; TRBD1 matches at 10 bases. This CDR3 has 14 residues. CDR1 is DFQATT and CDR2 is SNEGSKA in the germline V gene (reference sequence). DNA for the CDR3: TGCAGGGGCCTGACAGGGGGCATGAACACTGAAGCTTTCTTT. It yields the protein CRGLTGGMNTEAFF.

There are a few counts of this clonotype. The chain combines TRBV11-3 with TRBJ2-3; a possible D gene is TRBD1 (7 bases). CDR3 length: 14 amino acids. CDR1 is SGHNT, CDR2 YENEEA, per germline. Trimming left V 5 bases short and J 4 bases short, with 13 bases between. CDR3 nucleotide sequence: TGTGCCAGCAGCCTCGCGGGACAGTCAGATACGCAGTATTTT. Its translation is CASSLAGQSDTQYF.

This clonotype was observed many times. The chain uses TRBV5-1 and TRBJ2-1; 8 bases agree with TRBD1. This CDR3 is 14 amino acids long. J gave up 9 bases and V 4 bases, and 9 bases lay outside the gene matches. CDR1 is SGHRS and CDR2 is YFSETQ in the germline V gene. The CDR3 spells CASSPGQGYGEQFF. Here the CDR3 DNA reads TGCGCCAGCAGCCCAGGACAGGGATACGGTGAGCAGTTCTTC.

V usage is TRBV6-5 and J usage is TRBJ2-7; D is tentatively TRBD1 or TRBD2 (5 bases each). Germline loops: CDR1 MNHEY, CDR2 SVGAGI. Trimming took 7 bases from V and 7 from J, leaving 14 bases between them. The CDR3 covers 12 residues. The chain's CDR3 is CASNQVEGEQYF. CDR3 in DNA: TGTGCCAGCAACCAGGTAGAGGGGGAGCAGTACTTC.